One and the same sample provided the 26 T cell receptor beta chains below, sequenced in a study of blood T cell repertoires in COVID-19. Sequencing used immunoSEQ multiplex PCR; TCRdb keeps in-frame clones, though not all of them. The sample shows a few hundred thousand clones, roughly nine tenths of them seen only once. The sequenced sample was peripheral blood. These receptors came from a man between 60 and 75 years old with acute or convalescent COVID-19.

The chain carries TRBV6-4 and TRBJ2-2; D possibly corresponds to TRBD1 (6 bases). Germline assignment: CDR1 MRHNA and CDR2 SNTAGT. V was shortened by 3 bases and J by 4 bases, with 12 bases between the two germline ends. CDR3 length: 15 amino acids. The CDR3 sequence: CASSEGALGTGELFF. In DNA, the CDR3 is TGTGCCAGCAGTGAGGGGGCTTTGGGCACCGGGGAGCTGTTTTTT.

The chain recombines TRBV4-2 with TRBJ2-1; TRBD2 aligns across 8 bases. Germline CDR1 LGHNA, CDR2 YNFKEQ. This CDR3 is 17 amino acids long. V shed 2 bases and J 3 bases; nucleotides not matched to a gene: 9. For the CDR3, the DNA is TGTGCCAGCAGCCAAAACAGGGTTAGCGGGATCTACAATGAGCAGTTCTTC. Translated: CASSQNRVSGIYNEQFF.

This sequence joins TRBV7-3 and TRBJ1-1; D possibly corresponds to TRBD1 (5 bases). This CDR3 is 14 amino acids long. Germline V CDR1 and CDR2: SGHTA, FQGTGA. Trimming took 3 bases from V and 4 from J, leaving 12 bases between them. The CDR3 DNA follows: TGTGCCAGCAGCTTCACAGGCCCCAGCACTGAAGCTTTCTTT. Encoded protein: CASSFTGPSTEAFF.

This chain uses TRBV6-5 with TRBJ1-1; no clear D. This CDR3 has 12 amino acids. V lost 7 bases, J lost 3 bases, and 9 bases lay in between. Germline CDR1 reads MNHEY; CDR2 reads SVGAGI. The DNA of the CDR3 is TGTGCCAGCACCTACGGTCACACTGAAGCTTTCTTT. It encodes CASTYGHTEAFF.

The genes are TRBV3-1 (or the pseudogene TRBV3-2) and TRBJ2-7, with 7 nucleotides matching TRBD1. The germline gives CDR1 LGHDT, CDR2 YNNKEL (reference sequence). V dropped 2 bases and J dropped 6; count of bases not matched to a gene: 4. CDR3 length equals 13 residues. CDR3 in amino acids: CASSQRQGAEQYF. The CDR3 DNA reads TGTGCCAGCAGCCAACGACAGGGAGCCGAGCAGTACTTC.

This clone has only one observation. The chain employs TRBV11-2 and TRBJ2-1, with 11 bases aligning to TRBD1. The CDR3 contains 17 residues. Germline trimming cut 1 base from V and 9 bases from J; bases unmatched to any gene: 11. Germline V gives CDR1 SGHAT, CDR2 FQNNGV. The CDR3 sequence is CASSLGAYRTGGIEQFF. CDR3 sequence (DNA): TGTGCCAGCAGCTTAGGTGCGTATCGGACAGGGGGCATTGAGCAGTTCTTC.

The chain uses TRBV7-3 and TRBJ2-1; 10 bases line up with TRBD2. The CDR3 runs to 15 residues. Germline V gene lookup returns CDR1 SGHTA and CDR2 FQGTGA. V lost 5 bases to trimming and J lost 3 bases; unmatched junction nucleotides: 4. CDR3 coding DNA: TGTGCCAGCAGCCTAGGGACTAGCGTCTACAATGAGCAGTTCTTC. It specifies CASSLGTSVYNEQFF.

This sequence joins TRBV28 and TRBJ1-2; 7 bases are a match to TRBD1. This CDR3 is 15 amino acids long. Per germline, CDR1 MDHEN and CDR2 SYDVKM. The J segment lost 5 bases and the V segment lost 5 bases, leaving 11 bases of the junction unmatched. CDR3 protein: CASSISGRGSYGYTF. CDR3 DNA sequence: TGTGCCAGCAGTATAAGTGGCAGGGGGAGTTATGGCTACACCTTC.

This chain links TRBV9 with TRBJ2-1, with D perhaps TRBD2 (6 bases). CDR3 length equals 15 residues. The germline CDR1 and CDR2 sequences are SGDLS and YYNGEE. The V and J ends lost 6 bases and 0 bases respectively, with 13 bases between them. CDR3 sequence: CASTRGGNSYNEQFF. The CDR3 nucleotides are TGTGCCAGCACCAGAGGCGGGAACTCCTACAATGAGCAGTTCTTC.

The chain joins TRBV6-5 to TRBJ1-4, with TRBD1 matching 8 bases. Trimming took 6 bases from V and 0 from J; bases not matched to a gene: 3. This CDR3 is built from 15 residues. CDR1 is MNHEY, CDR2 SVGAGI, per germline. The chain's CDR3 is CASRRQGSTNEKLFF. The CDR3 DNA sequence: TGTGCCAGCAGAAGACAGGGGTCAACTAATGAAAAACTGTTTTTT.

This chain connects TRBV6-2 or TRBV6-3 to TRBJ2-5; the D is unclear. Per the germline V gene, CDR1 is MNHEY and CDR2 is SVGEGT. The CDR3 spans 14 residues. Trimming removed 6 bases at V and 2 bases at J, with 13 bases between. CDR3 residues: CASSPANRQETQYF. CDR3 DNA sequence: TGTGCCAGCAGCCCCGCCAACCGGCAAGAGACCCAGTACTTC.

The chain couples TRBV7-2 to TRBJ1-5; 8 bases align to TRBD1. The CDR3 is 15 amino acids. The trim removed 3 bases at V and 2 bases at J, leaving 3 bases unmatched. Germline lookup yields CDR1 SGHTA and CDR2 FQGNSA. The CDR3 sequence is CASSFQGAGNQPQHF. The CDR3 nucleotides are TGTGCCAGCAGCTTCCAGGGGGCCGGCAATCAGCCCCAGCATTTT.

The rearrangement uses TRBV27 and TRBJ2-1; D is perhaps TRBD1 (5 bases). CDR3 length equals 16 residues. Germline V gene lookup returns CDR1 MNHEY and CDR2 SMNVEV (reference sequence). V lost 5 bases, J lost 2 bases, and 16 bases lay in between. As DNA, the CDR3 is TGTGCCAGCAGTCCCCCAGGGCCAAGACCCTACAATGAGCAGTTCTTC. Translated, it gives CASSPPGPRPYNEQFF.

This clone showed up just once. J is TRBJ1-2 and V is TRBV19; TRBD1 matches 7 bases. Germline V lookup: CDR1 LNHDA, CDR2 SQIVND (reference sequence). This CDR3 has 15 amino acids. J lost 7 bases, V lost 6 bases, and 14 bases had no gene match. For the CDR3, the DNA is TGTGCCAGTAGCTCGGAGGCAGGGGGGCAGGCTGGCTACACCTTC. Translating gives CASSSEAGGQAGYTF.

The chain employs TRBV7-8 and TRBJ1-6; unclear D gene. Germline CDR1 and CDR2: SGHVS and FQNEAQ. This CDR3 comprises 13 residues. Trimming stripped 2 bases from V and 8 bases from J, with 7 bases between. The CDR3 spells CASSLHGDSPLHF. In nucleotides, the CDR3 is TGTGCCAGCAGCTTACACGGGGATTCACCCCTCCACTTT.

This clone was found a few times. The chain uses TRBV7-6 and TRBJ2-7; 13 bases map to TRBD2. In germline, CDR1 is SGHVS, CDR2 FNYEAQ. This CDR3 spans 15 amino acids. J was trimmed by 4 bases and V by 5 bases; bases with no gene match: 5. CDR3 coding DNA: TGTGCCAGCAGCCCCGGACTAGCGGGGGTTTACGAGCAGTACTTC. Its protein is CASSPGLAGVYEQYF.

The rearrangement uses TRBV12-3 or TRBV12-4 and TRBJ1-2; TRBD1 aligns across 7 bases. The CDR3 has 13 residues. With V trimmed by 2 bases and J by 8 bases, 5 bases remained unmatched. The CDR3 here is CASSLQGVRGYTF. The CDR3 nucleotides read TGTGCCAGCAGTTTACAGGGGGTACGCGGCTACACCTTC.

This chain links TRBV6-5 with TRBJ2-7; D remains ambiguous. The CDR3 covers 12 residues. With 0 bases removed from V and 7 bases from J, the gap between germline ends came to 7 bases. Germline V gene data show CDR1 as MNHEY and CDR2 as SVGAGI. The CDR3 coding sequence is TGTGCCAGCAGTTACTCGGCAGAAGAGCAGTACTTC. Translated: CASSYSAEEQYF.

This clone came up a few times. The chain links TRBV5-1 to TRBJ2-7; D may be TRBD1 (6 bases). This CDR3 region has 14 residues. Germline CDR1 is SGHRS and CDR2 is YFSETQ. The ends were cut back, 4 bases at V and 5 bases at J, with 16 bases in the middle. The CDR3 reads CASSLTGPPDEQYF. The CDR3 DNA reads as TGCGCCAGCAGCCTAACAGGGCCCCCGGACGAGCAGTACTTC. The complete variable domain, with remaining parts taken from reference TRBV5-1 and TRBJ2-7, reads KAGVTQTPRYLIKTRGQQVTLSCSPISGHRSVSWYQQTPGQGLQFLFEYFSETQRNKGNFPGRFSGRQFSNSRSEMNVSTLELGDSALYLCASSLTGPPDEQYFGPGTRLTVT.

The V call is TRBV7-2, the J call TRBJ2-5; weak D call: TRBD1 (6 bases). V was pared by 2 bases and J by 3 bases, with 10 bases between. This CDR3 has 14 amino acids. Germline V CDR1 and CDR2: SGHTA, FQGNSA. The CDR3 here is CASSLSHREETQYF. CDR3 DNA sequence: TGTGCCAGCAGCTTAAGTCACAGGGAAGAGACCCAGTACTTC. The full variable domain, rest sourced from reference TRBV7-2 and TRBJ2-5, is GAGVSQSPSNKVTEKGKDVELRCDPISGHTALYWYRQSLGQGLEFLIYFQGNSAPDKSGLPSDRFSAERTGGSVSTLTIQRTQQEDSAVYLCASSLSHREETQYFGPGTRLLVL.

The chain uses TRBV5-1 and TRBJ2-1, with 16 bases aligning to TRBD2. The trim removed 3 bases at V and 4 bases at J, leaving 4 bases unmatched. CDR1 is SGHRS, CDR2 YFSETQ, per germline. The CDR3 is 17 residues long. This CDR3 reads CASSWGLAGGSYNEQFF. DNA for the CDR3: TGCGCCAGCAGCTGGGGACTAGCGGGAGGGTCTTACAATGAGCAGTTCTTC.

This clone appeared a few times. V gene TRBV19 combines with J gene TRBJ1-3, with 8 positions matching TRBD1. The CDR3 is made up of 15 amino acids. Unmatched junction bases numbered 11, after V lost 9 bases and J lost 4 bases. Germline V lookup: CDR1 LNHDA, CDR2 SQIVND (reference sequence). For the CDR3, the DNA is TGTGCCAGCGCCGTTCAGGGGGCGGGAGGAAACACCATATATTTT. Encoded protein: CASAVQGAGGNTIYF.

This clone was recorded a few times. The V and J genes are TRBV11-3 and TRBJ2-7, with D possibly TRBD1 on 6 matching bases. CDR1 and CDR2 (germline): SGHNT, YENEEA. The ends were cut back, 4 bases at V and 1 base at J, with 8 bases in the middle. There are 13 residues in the CDR3. The DNA for the CDR3 is TGTGCCAGCAGCTCGACAGGTTCCTACGAGCAGTACTTC. Its protein is CASSSTGSYEQYF.

The rearrangement uses TRBV13 and TRBJ1-2; D not certain. V was cut by 4 bases and J by 6 bases, with 9 bases left in between. The CDR3 loop spans 12 amino acids. CDR1 and CDR2 (germline): PRHDT, FYEKMQ (reference sequence). CDR3 sequence: CASSWAGNGYTF. The CDR3 nucleotides are TGTGCCAGCAGCTGGGCCGGAAATGGCTACACCTTC.

This chain links TRBV12-5 with TRBJ2-5; weak D call: TRBD2 (5 bases). The CDR3 has 13 amino acids. In germline, CDR1 is LGHNT, CDR2 FRNRAP. Trimming removed 1 base at V and 5 bases at J, with 8 bases between. CDR3 amino acids: CASGLGERETQYF. CDR3 DNA: TGTGCTAGTGGTTTGGGGGAGCGGGAGACCCAGTACTTC. The whole variable domain, filled in from reference TRBV12-5 and TRBJ2-5, reads DARVTQTPRHKVTEMGQEVTMRCQPILGHNTVFWYRQTMMQGLELLAYFRNRAPLDDSGMPKDRFSAEMPDATLATLKIQPSEPRDSAVYFCASGLGERETQYFGPGTRLLVL.

The gene calls are TRBV10-3 and TRBJ2-3, with a weak D call TRBD2 (5 bases). CDR1 ENHRY and CDR2 SYGVKD come from the germline V gene. V gave up 4 bases and J gave up 0 bases, with 8 bases separating them. The CDR3 runs 14 residues. The DNA of the CDR3 is TGTGCCATCAGTGCGGAGGCGAGCACAGATACGCAGTATTTT. It yields the protein CAISAEASTDTQYF.